This paragraph covers one T cell receptor (beta chain) sequence. This record comes from a study of OX40 agonist ivuxolimab in advanced cancers. Study at large: More than 35% of patients had received prior checkpoint inhibitor therapy.

Measured with immunoSEQ multiplex PCR; TCRdb has only the in-frame clones, and not every one. The sample consists of roughly 79,000 clones, 92% of them appearing once. The sample was CD4+ or CD8+ T cells sorted from blood, taken in a trial of the OX40 agonist ivuxolimab. The sequence was collected from an adult with an advanced solid tumor such as melanoma, head and neck, liver or kidney cancer.

The CDR3 DNA reads as TGTGCCTGGAGTGCCCTAAGTAGCCGACCCTACAATGAGCAGTTCTTC. It translates to CAWSALSSRPYNEQFF. V gene TRBV30 combines with J gene TRBJ2-1; D not certain. CDR1 and CDR2 from the germline V gene are GTSNPN and SVGIG (reference sequence). Trimming removed 1 base from V and 2 bases from J, with 15 bases in between. This CDR3 region has 16 residues.